A selection of T cell receptor beta chains follows, all from one sample in a study of CD8 T cells in Susac syndrome. TCRdb processed the immunoSEQ multiplex PCR reads anew with MiXCR; each CDR3 protein has one entry. The table lists hundreds of thousands of distinct CDR3 sequences, about 94% of them singletons. Sample: CD4+ T cells from PBMCs. The receptors were gathered from a human donor with multiple sclerosis. Both conserved end residues are part of each CDR3. D genes are given only for firm matches. For some rows the clone size is stated as once, few or many, or as a class when expanded; others skip it.

clone_size: -; d_call: -; j_call: TRBJ2-3; v_call: TRBV20-1; cdr3_aa: CSAAALSAVTDTQYF; cdr3_nt: TGCAGTGCCGCCGCCCTTAGCGCCGTCACAGATACGCAGTATTTT
clone_size: once; d_call: -; j_call: TRBJ2-3; v_call: TRBV19; cdr3_aa: CASSSSSGDTQYF; cdr3_nt: TGTGCCAGTAGTAGTTCCAGCGGAGATACGCAGTATTTT
clone_size: -; d_call: TRBD1; j_call: TRBJ1-2; v_call: TRBV29-1; cdr3_aa: CSVDSIISGGSGYGYTF; cdr3_nt: TGCAGCGTTGATTCCATTATATCAGGGGGCTCGGGCTATGGCTACACCTTC
clone_size: few; d_call: -; j_call: TRBJ2-3; v_call: TRBV25-1; cdr3_aa: CASSEVGRSTDTQYF; cdr3_nt: TGTGCCAGCAGTGAGGTCGGGAGAAGCACAGATACGCAGTATTTT
clone_size: -; d_call: TRBD1; j_call: TRBJ1-2; v_call: TRBV24-1; cdr3_aa: CATSRTGSDYGYTF; cdr3_nt: TGTGCCACCAGCCGGACAGGGAGCGACTATGGCTACACCTTC
clone_size: -; d_call: TRBD1; j_call: TRBJ2-5; v_call: TRBV15; cdr3_aa: CATSRGIGGTGQETQYF; cdr3_nt: TGTGCCACCAGCAGAGGCATAGGGGGGACAGGGCAAGAGACCCAGTACTTC
clone_size: -; d_call: -; j_call: TRBJ1-1; v_call: TRBV12-5; cdr3_aa: CASGLATGVGDAFEAFF; cdr3_nt: TGTGCTAGTGGTTTGGCCACTGGGGTGGGGGACGCCTTTGAAGCTTTCTTT
clone_size: once; d_call: TRBD1; j_call: TRBJ2-1; v_call: TRBV6-2/TRBV6-3; cdr3_aa: CASARVDRGTNEQFF; cdr3_nt: TGTGCCAGCGCCAGGGTGGACAGGGGGACCAATGAGCAGTTCTTC
clone_size: once; d_call: -; j_call: TRBJ2-3; v_call: TRBV27; cdr3_aa: CASRKQGSDTQYF; cdr3_nt: TGTGCCAGCCGAAAACAGGGTTCAGATACGCAGTATTTT
clone_size: once; d_call: -; j_call: TRBJ2-5; v_call: TRBV7-7; cdr3_aa: CASSLGLAPRETQYF; cdr3_nt: TGTGCTAGCAGCCTCGGACTGGCCCCCAGGGAGACCCAGTACTTC
clone_size: -; d_call: TRBD1; j_call: TRBJ2-2; v_call: TRBV5-1; cdr3_aa: CASSLGGQTNTGELFF; cdr3_nt: TGCGCCAGCAGCTTGGGGGGACAGACGAACACCGGGGAGCTGTTTTTT
clone_size: -; d_call: -; j_call: TRBJ1-2; v_call: TRBV5-1; cdr3_aa: CASSSDGARYGYTF; cdr3_nt: TGCGCCAGCAGCTCGGATGGGGCAAGGTATGGCTACACCTTC
clone_size: -; d_call: -; j_call: TRBJ2-1; v_call: TRBV11-1; cdr3_aa: CASSLEGGSEQFF; cdr3_nt: TGTGCCAGCAGCTTAGAAGGTGGGTCTGAGCAGTTCTTC
clone_size: -; d_call: -; j_call: TRBJ2-2; v_call: TRBV20-1; cdr3_aa: CSARDFRGQGAGELFF; cdr3_nt: TGCAGTGCTAGAGATTTTAGGGGCCAGGGAGCCGGGGAGCTGTTTTTT
clone_size: -; d_call: TRBD1; j_call: TRBJ1-1; v_call: TRBV5-1; cdr3_aa: CASSVGTGGSGAFF; cdr3_nt: TGCGCCAGCAGCGTCGGGACAGGGGGAAGTGGAGCTTTCTTT
clone_size: -; d_call: TRBD1; j_call: TRBJ2-7; v_call: TRBV6-5; cdr3_aa: CASSPWDRGPEQYF; cdr3_nt: TGTGCCAGCAGTCCCTGGGACAGGGGGCCAGAGCAGTACTTC
clone_size: -; d_call: -; j_call: TRBJ1-1; v_call: TRBV2; cdr3_aa: CASRGTGRATEAFF; cdr3_nt: TGTGCCAGCAGAGGGACCGGGAGGGCCACTGAAGCTTTCTTT
clone_size: -; d_call: -; j_call: TRBJ2-6; v_call: TRBV5-1; cdr3_aa: CASSFIDSGANVLTF; cdr3_nt: TGCGCCAGCAGCTTCATCGACTCTGGGGCCAACGTCCTGACTTTC
clone_size: -; d_call: TRBD2; j_call: TRBJ2-1; v_call: TRBV13; cdr3_aa: CASRKLAGVTRVNEQFF; cdr3_nt: TGTGCCAGCAGAAAACTAGCGGGAGTAACGAGGGTGAATGAGCAGTTCTTC
clone_size: -; d_call: -; j_call: TRBJ2-5; v_call: TRBV7-9; cdr3_aa: CASSLYGAGETQYF; cdr3_nt: TGTGCCAGCAGCTTATACGGCGCCGGGGAGACCCAGTACTTC
clone_size: -; d_call: TRBD2; j_call: TRBJ2-1; v_call: TRBV28; cdr3_aa: CASSLGAGLAGLKQFF; cdr3_nt: TGTGCCAGCAGTTTAGGGGCCGGACTAGCGGGACTAAAGCAGTTCTTC
clone_size: -; d_call: TRBD1; j_call: TRBJ2-7; v_call: TRBV27; cdr3_aa: CASSLKDRISYEQYF; cdr3_nt: TGTGCCAGCAGTTTAAAGGACAGGATCTCCTACGAGCAGTACTTC
clone_size: once; d_call: TRBD1; j_call: TRBJ2-3; v_call: TRBV5-1; cdr3_aa: CASSLRQGRTDTQYF; cdr3_nt: TGCGCCAGCAGCTTGCGACAGGGTCGCACAGATACGCAGTATTTT
clone_size: -; d_call: TRBD1; j_call: TRBJ1-5; v_call: TRBV6-5; cdr3_aa: CASWTGASNQPQHF; cdr3_nt: TGTGCCAGCTGGACAGGGGCCAGCAATCAGCCCCAGCATTTT
clone_size: -; d_call: -; j_call: TRBJ1-2; v_call: TRBV5-1; cdr3_aa: CASRLDMYNYGYTF; cdr3_nt: TGCGCCAGCAGACTGGACATGTATAACTATGGCTACACCTTC
clone_size: -; d_call: -; j_call: TRBJ2-2; v_call: TRBV6-2/TRBV6-3; cdr3_aa: CASSTWAGGLSGELFF; cdr3_nt: TGTGCCAGCTCAACGTGGGCTGGGGGGTTGAGCGGGGAGCTGTTTTTT
clone_size: -; d_call: -; j_call: TRBJ2-3; v_call: TRBV30; cdr3_aa: CAWATLAGLTDTQYF; cdr3_nt: TGTGCCTGGGCGACCCTAGCAGGACTCACAGATACGCAGTATTTT
clone_size: -; d_call: -; j_call: TRBJ2-1; v_call: TRBV4-1; cdr3_aa: CASRLTDSYNEQFF; cdr3_nt: TGCGCCAGTCGTCTCACAGACTCCTACAATGAGCAGTTCTTC
clone_size: -; d_call: TRBD2; j_call: TRBJ2-5; v_call: TRBV20-1; cdr3_aa: CSASASGWYQETQYF; cdr3_nt: TGCAGTGCTAGCGCTAGCGGGTGGTACCAAGAGACCCAGTACTTC
clone_size: -; d_call: -; j_call: TRBJ1-4; v_call: TRBV27; cdr3_aa: CASSRAGGAANEKLFF; cdr3_nt: TGTGCCAGCAGTCGGGCGGGTGGGGCGGCTAATGAAAAACTGTTTTTT
clone_size: -; d_call: -; j_call: TRBJ2-5; v_call: TRBV11-1; cdr3_aa: CASSLDKRKTQYF; cdr3_nt: TGTGCCAGCAGCTTAGACAAGCGGAAGACCCAGTACTTC
clone_size: -; d_call: -; j_call: TRBJ1-4; v_call: TRBV7-9; cdr3_aa: CASSEDTLNEKLFF; cdr3_nt: TGTGCCAGCAGCGAAGACACCCTTAATGAAAAACTGTTTTTT
clone_size: -; d_call: -; j_call: TRBJ1-2; v_call: TRBV29-1; cdr3_aa: CSGVRGDGYTF; cdr3_nt: TGCAGCGGTGTTAGGGGGGATGGCTACACCTTC
clone_size: -; d_call: -; j_call: TRBJ1-2; v_call: TRBV6-1; cdr3_aa: CASSGLTPGYTF; cdr3_nt: TGTGCCAGCAGTGGATTGACTCCGGGCTACACCTTC
clone_size: -; d_call: TRBD1; j_call: TRBJ1-4; v_call: TRBV15; cdr3_aa: CATLDRVGNEKLFF; cdr3_nt: TGTGCCACCCTCGACAGGGTGGGTAATGAAAAACTGTTTTTT
clone_size: -; d_call: -; j_call: TRBJ2-7; v_call: TRBV12-3/TRBV12-4; cdr3_aa: CASSLVRGYEQYF; cdr3_nt: TGTGCCAGCAGTTTAGTTCGGGGTTACGAGCAGTACTTC
clone_size: -; d_call: TRBD1; j_call: TRBJ2-2; v_call: TRBV30; cdr3_aa: CARAPGGGNTGELFF; cdr3_nt: TGTGCTCGCGCGCCAGGGGGCGGGAACACCGGGGAGCTGTTTTTT
clone_size: -; d_call: -; j_call: TRBJ2-1; v_call: TRBV5-1; cdr3_aa: CASSLVPYRGKNEQFF; cdr3_nt: TGCGCCAGCAGCTTAGTTCCCTACCGGGGCAAAAATGAGCAGTTCTTC
clone_size: -; d_call: TRBD2; j_call: TRBJ2-1; v_call: TRBV3-1; cdr3_aa: CASSQVPRLAGTYNEQFF; cdr3_nt: TGTGCCAGCAGCCAAGTTCCCCGGCTAGCGGGGACATACAATGAGCAGTTCTTC
clone_size: few; d_call: -; j_call: TRBJ2-7; v_call: TRBV14; cdr3_aa: CASSHQNRGEQYF; cdr3_nt: TGTGCCAGCAGCCACCAGAACCGAGGCGAGCAGTACTTC
clone_size: -; d_call: TRBD2; j_call: TRBJ2-3; v_call: TRBV29-1; cdr3_aa: CSVGGRTDTQYF; cdr3_nt: TGCAGCGTTGGCGGGAGAACAGATACGCAGTATTTT
clone_size: -; d_call: -; j_call: TRBJ2-1; v_call: TRBV11-3; cdr3_aa: CASSLVSAGEQFF; cdr3_nt: TGTGCCAGCAGCTTAGTATCGGCGGGTGAGCAGTTCTTC
clone_size: -; d_call: TRBD2; j_call: TRBJ2-3; v_call: TRBV5-6; cdr3_aa: CASSLGLAWGTDTQYF; cdr3_nt: TGTGCCAGCAGCTTAGGACTAGCGTGGGGCACAGATACGCAGTATTTT
clone_size: -; d_call: -; j_call: TRBJ2-7; v_call: TRBV5-1; cdr3_aa: CASSLPRRPPTSYEQYF; cdr3_nt: TGCGCCAGCAGCTTGCCGCGCAGGCCCCCCACCTCCTACGAGCAGTACTTC
clone_size: -; d_call: TRBD1; j_call: TRBJ1-4; v_call: TRBV5-1; cdr3_aa: CASRTGQVNEKLFF; cdr3_nt: TGCGCCAGCAGGACGGGACAGGTGAATGAAAAACTGTTTTTT
clone_size: -; d_call: -; j_call: TRBJ1-3; v_call: TRBV3-1; cdr3_aa: CASSQDGGASGNTIYF; cdr3_nt: TGTGCCAGCAGCCAAGATGGAGGGGCCTCTGGAAACACCATATATTTT
clone_size: -; d_call: TRBD1; j_call: TRBJ2-6; v_call: TRBV5-1; cdr3_aa: CASSPDRGPGANVLTF; cdr3_nt: TGCGCCAGCAGCCCCGACAGGGGCCCTGGAGCCAACGTCCTGACTTTC
clone_size: -; d_call: TRBD1; j_call: TRBJ1-1; v_call: TRBV4-1; cdr3_aa: CASSQETRTGLGEAFF; cdr3_nt: TGCGCCAGCAGTCAAGAAACGAGGACAGGGTTGGGTGAAGCTTTCTTT
clone_size: -; d_call: -; j_call: TRBJ1-2; v_call: TRBV3-1; cdr3_aa: CASSRGGGTNYGYTF; cdr3_nt: TGTGCCAGCAGTCGAGGGGGGGGCACTAACTATGGCTACACCTTC
clone_size: -; d_call: -; j_call: TRBJ2-5; v_call: TRBV19; cdr3_aa: CASSIITGMGQETQYF; cdr3_nt: TGTGCCAGTAGTATAATCACAGGGATGGGACAAGAGACCCAGTACTTC
clone_size: -; d_call: -; j_call: TRBJ2-1; v_call: TRBV11-3; cdr3_aa: CASSSGLSSNEQFF; cdr3_nt: TGTGCCAGCAGCTCGGGACTCTCTAGCAATGAGCAGTTCTTC
clone_size: -; d_call: -; j_call: TRBJ1-1; v_call: TRBV5-4; cdr3_aa: CASRFEKSTEAFF; cdr3_nt: TGTGCCAGCAGGTTCGAAAAGAGCACTGAAGCTTTCTTT